This is a list of T cell receptor beta chains from one sample in a study of metastatic and nonmetastatic thyroid tumors. TCRdb re-analyzed the PCR reads through MiXCR. The data show about 92,000 clones, about 15% seen once. Sequenced sample: blood. These receptors were taken from a female donor with papillary thyroid cancer or a benign thyroid nodule (not recorded which). Some clones in this sample may be carry-over from other donors' samples. Each CDR3 is given with its conserved first and last residue. A D gene is named only where the DNA matches it firmly. Not every row has a clone size; where given, it reads once, few, many or a size class.

j_call cdr3_length v_call clone_size d_call cdr3_aa cdr3_nt
TRBJ2-7 17 TRBV7-8 many NA CASSRSDGGGQSYEQYF TGTGCCAGCAGCCGGAGTGATGGCGGGGGCCAATCCTACGAGCAGTACTTC
TRBJ2-3 18 TRBV14 NA NA CASSQDSSGRGRTDTQYF TGTGCCAGCAGCCAAGATTCATCGGGGAGAGGGCGCACAGATACGCAGTATTTT
TRBJ1-1 18 TRBV20-1 many TRBD1 CSASGEGGDRIVNTEAFF TGCAGTGCTAGCGGGGAAGGGGGGGACAGGATTGTTAACACTGAAGCTTTCTTT
TRBJ1-1 12 TRBV27 NA NA CASSHLAGEALF TGTGCCAGCAGTCACCTTGCGGGGGAAGCTTTATTT
TRBJ1-5 16 TRBV6-1 many TRBD1 CASSIQGAAGNQPQHF TGTGCCAGCAGTATCCAGGGGGCTGCCGGCAATCAGCCCCAGCATTTT
TRBJ2-7 14 TRBV10-3 many NA CAISESNSLAEQYF TGTGCCATCAGTGAGTCGAATTCCCTAGCGGAGCAGTACTTC
TRBJ2-1 15 TRBV10-1 many TRBD1 CASNRGDSPLNEQFF TGCGCCAGCAACCGAGGGGACAGTCCCCTCAATGAGCAGTTCTTC
TRBJ1-5 16 TRBV28 NA TRBD1 CASLRVGTVDNQPQHF TGTGCCAGCCTCCGGGTCGGGACAGTTGATAATCAGCCCCAGCATTTT
TRBJ2-7 15 TRBV14 many NA CASSQDWQGNYEQYF TGTGCCAGCAGCCAAGATTGGCAGGGAAACTACGAGCAGTACTTC
TRBJ2-5 13 TRBV2 many NA CASSEQEQETQYF TGTGCCAGCAGTGAACAGGAACAAGAGACCCAGTACTTC
TRBJ2-6 15 TRBV27 many NA CASSLGGSGANVLTF TGTGCCAGCAGTTTGGGGGGCTCTGGGGCCAACGTCCTGACTTTC
TRBJ1-6 14 TRBV28 many TRBD1 CASRLTGNNSPLHF TGTGCCAGCAGATTGACAGGGAACAATTCACCCCTCCACTTT
TRBJ2-1 17 TRBV19 many TRBD1 CASSKRGQGGSYNEQFF TGTGCCAGTAGTAAAAGGGGACAGGGTGGCTCCTACAATGAGCAGTTCTTC
TRBJ2-7 14 TRBV27 many TRBD1 CASSFRDRFSEQYF TGTGCCAGCAGTTTCCGGGACAGATTCTCCGAGCAGTACTTC
TRBJ1-2 14 TRBV30 many NA CAWARVRSNYGYTF TGTGCCTGGGCTAGGGTCAGGTCTAACTATGGCTACACCTTC
TRBJ2-1 13 TRBV18 many NA CASSPSQGYEQFF TGTGCCAGCTCACCATCACAGGGCTATGAGCAGTTCTTC
TRBJ2-7 15 TRBV5-1 many NA CASSLLAPTTGEQYF TGCGCCAGCAGCTTGTTAGCCCCCACAACGGGGGAGCAGTACTTC
TRBJ1-5 16 TRBV6-2/TRBV6-3 many NA CASSYSIAGANQPQHF TGTGCCAGCAGTTACTCAATCGCAGGGGCCAATCAGCCCCAGCATTTT
TRBJ1-2 15 TRBV2 many TRBD1 CASRTPGTGVYGYTF TGTGCCAGCAGAACTCCCGGGACAGGGGTCTATGGCTACACCTTC
TRBJ2-3 16 TRBV6-1 many NA CASSPRVSPNTDTQYF TGTGCCAGCAGCCCCCGGGTCTCCCCAAACACAGATACGCAGTATTTT
TRBJ2-7 14 TRBV3-1 many NA CATSEGRFIYEQYF TGTGCCACGTCCGAGGGTCGGTTCATTTACGAGCAGTACTTC
TRBJ2-2 17 TRBV9 many NA CASSPLGAGASAGELFF TGTGCCAGCAGCCCTCTGGGCGCGGGGGCCTCCGCCGGGGAGCTGTTTTTT
TRBJ2-7 12 TRBV6-2/TRBV6-3 few NA CASRAGHYEQYF TGTGCCAGCAGGGCAGGGCATTACGAGCAGTACTTC
TRBJ1-2 14 TRBV7-2 NA NA CASSLQGSNYGYTF TGTGCCAGCAGCTTACAGGGGTCGAACTATGGCTACACCTTC
TRBJ1-3 15 TRBV5-4 NA TRBD1 CASGLTAGGGNTIYF TGTGCCAGCGGCTTGACCGCAGGGGGGGGAAACACCATATATTTT
TRBJ2-1 16 TRBV6-2/TRBV6-3 many NA CASSSPRGGTYNEQFF TGTGCCAGCAGTTCTCCCAGGGGGGGAACCTACAATGAGCAGTTCTTC
TRBJ1-2 15 TRBV3-1 many NA CASSPSKGGEIGYTF TGTGCCAGCAGCCCCTCGAAGGGGGGTGAGATAGGCTACACCTTC
TRBJ2-5 15 TRBV7-2 many TRBD2 CASSLELAGGRDQYF TGTGCCAGCAGCTTAGAGCTAGCGGGGGGGCGGGACCAGTACTTC